What follows are 5 T cell receptor beta chains derived from one specimen sequenced in a study of shared clonotypes between healthy human individuals. The data were produced by immunoSEQ multiplex PCR, yet TCRdb's version contains in-frame clones alone and is incomplete. The repertoire holds roughly 1,500,000 clones, with 98% as singletons. Sequencing input: naive CD4+ T cells sorted from blood. Stated subset: CD45RA+ positively selected. The receptors shown here come from a man aged 30-40 years in good health.

This chain joins TRBV5-1 and TRBJ2-1, with 7 bases aligning to TRBD1. The CDR3 contains 17 residues. V shed 4 bases and J 1 base; nucleotides not matched to a gene: 11. The germline V gene encodes CDR1 SGHRS and CDR2 YFSETQ. CDR3 sequence (DNA): TGCGCCAGCAGCCTAGGTAGGGGGCAAGGGTCCTACAATGAGCAGTTCTTC. It is translated as CASSLGRGQGSYNEQFF.

The chain employs TRBV29-1 and TRBJ2-6, with no clear D. The CDR3 contains 13 residues. Germline CDR1 and CDR2: SQVTM and ANQGSEA. Trimming took 6 bases from V and 0 from J, leaving 6 bases between them. In DNA form, the CDR3 reads TGCAGCGTGTTTTCCTCTGGGGCCAACGTCCTGACTTTC. Translation gives CSVFSSGANVLTF. Based on the CDR3 plus reference TRBV29-1 and TRBJ2-6, the full variable domain is SAVISQKPSRDICQRGTSLTIQCQVDSQVTMMFWYRQQPGQSLTLIATANQGSEATYESGFVIDKFPISRPNLTFSTLTVSNMSPEDSSIYLCSVFSSGANVLTFGAGSRLTVL.

The chain recombines TRBV28 with TRBJ2-3, with a possible D match to TRBD2 (5 bases). This CDR3 is built from 16 residues. V was pared by 4 bases and J by 4 bases, with 18 bases between. Per germline, CDR1 MDHEN and CDR2 SYDVKM. The CDR3 nucleotides read TGTGCCAGCAGTTCTCCTAGCCAAAGGGTGTCAGATACGCAGTATTTT. It encodes CASSSPSQRVSDTQYF. Full variable domain (rest looked up from reference TRBV28 and TRBJ2-3): DVKVTQSSRYLVKRTGEKVFLECVQDMDHENMFWYRQDPGLGLRLIYFSYDVKMKEKGDIPEGYSVSREKKERFSLILESASTNQTSMYLCASSSPSQRVSDTQYFGPGTRLTVL.

The J gene is TRBJ2-1, the V gene TRBV28; 7 bases map to TRBD2. The CDR3 is 13 residues long. The V segment lost 6 bases and the J segment 9 bases; nucleotides outside the gene matches: 8. CDR1 and CDR2 from the germline V gene are MDHEN and SYDVKM. The CDR3 loop reads CASRGLISSEQFF. Here the CDR3 DNA reads TGTGCCAGCAGGGGACTAATTTCGAGTGAGCAGTTCTTC. Supplemented by reference TRBV28 and TRBJ2-1, the full variable domain reads DVKVTQSSRYLVKRTGEKVFLECVQDMDHENMFWYRQDPGLGLRLIYFSYDVKMKEKGDIPEGYSVSREKKERFSLILESASTNQTSMYLCASRGLISSEQFFGPGTRLTVL.

J is TRBJ2-7 and V is TRBV2, with 7 bases identical to TRBD1. CDR1 is SNHLY and CDR2 is FYNNEI in the germline V gene. With V trimmed by 7 bases and J by 5 bases, 11 bases remained unmatched. CDR3 length: 14 amino acids. CDR3 sequence: CASIIQGPLNEQYF. As DNA, the CDR3 is TGTGCCAGCATCATACAGGGGCCCCTGAACGAGCAGTACTTC.